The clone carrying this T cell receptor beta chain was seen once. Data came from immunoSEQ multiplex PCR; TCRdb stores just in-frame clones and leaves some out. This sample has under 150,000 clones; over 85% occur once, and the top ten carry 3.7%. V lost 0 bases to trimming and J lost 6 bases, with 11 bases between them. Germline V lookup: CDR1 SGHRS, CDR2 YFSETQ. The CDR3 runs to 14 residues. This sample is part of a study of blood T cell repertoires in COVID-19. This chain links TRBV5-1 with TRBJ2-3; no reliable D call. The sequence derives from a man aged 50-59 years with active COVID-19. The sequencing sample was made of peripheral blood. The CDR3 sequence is CASSLATGSDTQYF. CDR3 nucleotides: TGCGCCAGCAGCTTGGCCACGGGTTCGGATACGCAGTATTTT.